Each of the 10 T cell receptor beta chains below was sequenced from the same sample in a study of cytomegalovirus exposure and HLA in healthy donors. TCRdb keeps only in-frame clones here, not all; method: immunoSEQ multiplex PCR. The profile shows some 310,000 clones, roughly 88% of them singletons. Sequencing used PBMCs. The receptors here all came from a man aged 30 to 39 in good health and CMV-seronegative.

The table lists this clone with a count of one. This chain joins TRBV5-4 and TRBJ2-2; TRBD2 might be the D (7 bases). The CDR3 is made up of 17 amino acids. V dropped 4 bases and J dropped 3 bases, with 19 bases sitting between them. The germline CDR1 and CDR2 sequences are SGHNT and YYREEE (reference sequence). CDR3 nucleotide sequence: TGTGCCAGCAGCCCCTTTATCGGGGGGCAGGACACCGGGGAGCTGTTTTTT. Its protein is CASSPFIGGQDTGELFF.

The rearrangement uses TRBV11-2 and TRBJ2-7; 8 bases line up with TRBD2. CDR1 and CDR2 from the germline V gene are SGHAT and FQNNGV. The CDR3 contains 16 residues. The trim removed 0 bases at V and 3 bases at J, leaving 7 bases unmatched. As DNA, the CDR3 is TGTGCCAGCAGCTTAGATCGGGGAGCGGGGGTCTACGAGCAGTACTTC. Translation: CASSLDRGAGVYEQYF.

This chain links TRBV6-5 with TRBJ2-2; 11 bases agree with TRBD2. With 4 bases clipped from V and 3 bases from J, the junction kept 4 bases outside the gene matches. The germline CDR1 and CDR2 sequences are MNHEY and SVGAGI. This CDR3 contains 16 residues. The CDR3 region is CASSSPSGGYTGELFF. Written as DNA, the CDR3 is TGTGCCAGCAGTTCGCCTAGCGGGGGGTACACCGGGGAGCTGTTTTTT.

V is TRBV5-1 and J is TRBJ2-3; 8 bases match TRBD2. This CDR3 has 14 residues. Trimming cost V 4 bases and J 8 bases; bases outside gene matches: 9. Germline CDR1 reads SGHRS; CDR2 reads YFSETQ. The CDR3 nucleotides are TGCGCCAGCAGCCTCGGGACTAGTTCCGGTACGCAGTATTTT. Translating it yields CASSLGTSSGTQYF.

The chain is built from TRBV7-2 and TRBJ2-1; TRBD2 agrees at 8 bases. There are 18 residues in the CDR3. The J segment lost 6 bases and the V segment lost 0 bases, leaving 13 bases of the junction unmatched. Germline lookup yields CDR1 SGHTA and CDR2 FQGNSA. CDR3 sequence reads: CASSLARPGLGGGNEQFF. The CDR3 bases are TGTGCCAGCAGCTTAGCTAGGCCGGGACTAGGAGGAGGCAATGAGCAGTTCTTC.

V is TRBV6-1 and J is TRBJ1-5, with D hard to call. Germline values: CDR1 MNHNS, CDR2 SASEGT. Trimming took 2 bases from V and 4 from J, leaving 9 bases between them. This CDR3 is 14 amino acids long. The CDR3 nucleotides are TGTGCCAGCAGTGAAATAGGGAGAAATCAGCCCCAGCATTTT. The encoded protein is CASSEIGRNQPQHF.

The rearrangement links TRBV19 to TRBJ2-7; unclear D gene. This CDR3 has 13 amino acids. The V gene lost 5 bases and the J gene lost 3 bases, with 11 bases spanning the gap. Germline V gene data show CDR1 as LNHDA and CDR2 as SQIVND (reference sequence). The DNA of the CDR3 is TGTGCCAGTAGTCCCCTTAACAGCTACGAGCAGTACTTC. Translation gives CASSPLNSYEQYF.

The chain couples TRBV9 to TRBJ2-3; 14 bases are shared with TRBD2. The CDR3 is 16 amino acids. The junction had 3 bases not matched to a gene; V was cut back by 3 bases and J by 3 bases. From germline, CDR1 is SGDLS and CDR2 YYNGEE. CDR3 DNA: TGTGCCAGCAGCGGGACTAGCGGGGGGCGAACAGATACGCAGTATTTT. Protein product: CASSGTSGGRTDTQYF.

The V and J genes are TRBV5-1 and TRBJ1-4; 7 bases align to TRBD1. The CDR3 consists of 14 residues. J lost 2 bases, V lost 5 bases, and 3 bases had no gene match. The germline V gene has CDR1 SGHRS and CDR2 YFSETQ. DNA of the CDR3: TGCGCCAGCAGGGGGACAGCTACTAATGAAAAACTGTTTTTT. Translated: CASRGTATNEKLFF.

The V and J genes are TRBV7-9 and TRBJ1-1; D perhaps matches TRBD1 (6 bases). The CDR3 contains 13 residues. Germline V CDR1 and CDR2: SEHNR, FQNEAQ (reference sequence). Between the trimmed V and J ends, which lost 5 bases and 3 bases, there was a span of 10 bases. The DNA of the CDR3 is TGTGCCAGCAGCACTAGACAGGACACTGAAGCTTTCTTT. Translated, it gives CASSTRQDTEAFF.